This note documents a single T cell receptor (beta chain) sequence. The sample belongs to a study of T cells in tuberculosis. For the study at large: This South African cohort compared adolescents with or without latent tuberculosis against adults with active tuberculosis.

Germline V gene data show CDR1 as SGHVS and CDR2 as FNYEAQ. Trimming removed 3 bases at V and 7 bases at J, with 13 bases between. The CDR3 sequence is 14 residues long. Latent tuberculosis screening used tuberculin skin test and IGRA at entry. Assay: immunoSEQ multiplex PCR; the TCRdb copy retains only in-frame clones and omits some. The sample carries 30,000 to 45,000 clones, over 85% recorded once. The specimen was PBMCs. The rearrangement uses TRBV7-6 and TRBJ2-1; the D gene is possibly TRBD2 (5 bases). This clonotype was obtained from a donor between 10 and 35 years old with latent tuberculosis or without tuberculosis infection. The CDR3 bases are TGTGCCAGCAGCTTGGAGGCGGGCAGGAATGAGCAGTTCTTC. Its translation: CASSLEAGRNEQFF.